One sample yielded the 15 T cell receptor beta chains listed below, sequenced in a study of T cells after yellow fever vaccination. MiXCR was run by TCRdb on the 5' RACE reads, yielding one entry per CDR3 protein. This table has 250,000 or so distinct CDR3 sequences, about 7% appearing once. Sequencing was performed on CD4+ T cells sorted from PBMCs, taken 15 days after the yellow fever booster vaccination. Source of these receptors: a man aged 25 to 40 who received the YFV17D yellow fever vaccine.

This clonotype was seen more than once but under ten times. The chain has TRBV6-1 and TRBJ2-7; 9 bases match TRBD1. V shed 7 bases and J 6 bases; nucleotides not matched to a gene: 7. Germline assignment: CDR1 MNHNS and CDR2 SASEGT. The CDR3 runs to 13 residues. DNA of the CDR3: TGTGCCAGCACCCGACAGGGGGGTGGCGAGCAGTACTTC. Translating it yields CASTRQGGGEQYF.

This chain uses TRBV19 with TRBJ2-7, with 8 positions matching TRBD1. V lost 8 bases to trimming and J lost 2 bases; unmatched junction nucleotides: 5. Germline V lookup: CDR1 LNHDA, CDR2 SQIVND (reference sequence). There are 13 residues in the CDR3. This chain's CDR3 is CASGQGTAYEQYF. The CDR3 region has the DNA TGTGCCAGTGGACAGGGAACGGCCTACGAGCAGTACTTC.

This clonotype was seen only once. The junction does not match germline at one end; this may be a read error. The V gene is TRBV12-3 or TRBV12-4, the J gene TRBJ2-2; perhaps TRBD2 as D (5 bases). The CDR3 length is 16 residues. CDR3 amino acids: CASSSRTESNTGELFF. The CDR3 DNA is TGTGCCAGCAGTTCCCGGACCGAGTCTAACACCGGGGAGCTTTTTTTT.

The chain joins TRBV7-3 to TRBJ2-4; unclear D gene. With 2 bases removed from V and 7 bases from J, the gap between germline ends came to 12 bases. Germline V lookup: CDR1 SGHTA, CDR2 FQGTGA. This CDR3 is built from 14 residues. The CDR3 spells CASSLSQRGNIQYF. As DNA, the CDR3 is TGTGCCAGCAGCTTATCTCAGAGAGGCAACATTCAGTACTTC.

The rearrangement joins TRBV28 to TRBJ2-7; no firm D call. V dropped 3 bases and J dropped 6 bases, with 9 bases sitting between them. The CDR3 is 12 residues long. Germline V gene lookup returns CDR1 MDHEN and CDR2 SYDVKM. The CDR3 DNA reads TGTGCCAGCAGTTTTCTCCGAGGCGAGCAGTACTTC. Translation gives CASSFLRGEQYF.

This clonotype was observed a handful of times. This sequence joins TRBV11-2 and TRBJ1-2; perhaps TRBD1 as D (5 bases). Deletions cut 7 bases from V and 4 bases from J, with 10 bases between. Germline V lookup: CDR1 SGHAT, CDR2 FQNNGV. This CDR3 region has 12 residues. CDR3 bases: TGTGCCAGCACCCAGCAGGGCTATGGCTACACCTTC. Translation gives CASTQQGYGYTF.

This clonotype was picked up a small number of times. The gene calls are TRBV10-3 and TRBJ2-2; unclear D gene. The CDR3 totals 14 residues. Germline CDR1 and CDR2: ENHRY and SYGVKD. V was shortened by 8 bases and J by 1 base, with 11 bases between the two germline ends. The CDR3 DNA sequence: TGTGCCATCTCGGCGGACCAGAACACCGGGGAGCTGTTTTTT. As protein: CAISADQNTGELFF.

This clonotype was detected many times. V usage is TRBV12-3 or TRBV12-4 and J usage is TRBJ2-1, with 15 positions matching TRBD2. This CDR3 spans 15 amino acids. Losses at the gene ends were 6 bases for V and 12 bases for J; bases not matched to a gene: 9. CDR3 coding DNA: TGTGCCAGCAGCTCTAAGGGACTAGCGGGAGGACCGCAGTTCTTC. This translates into CASSSKGLAGGPQFF.

This chain joins TRBV27 and TRBJ2-7; TRBD1 matches at 9 bases. Germline CDR1 reads MNHEY; CDR2 reads SMNVEV (reference sequence). The length of the CDR3 is 14 residues. V lost 6 bases to trimming and J lost 2 bases; unmatched junction nucleotides: 5. DNA of the CDR3: TGTGCCAGCAGGCCCCGGGACAGGGCCTACGAGCAGTACTTC. Translating it yields CASRPRDRAYEQYF.

The chain is built from TRBV20-1 and TRBJ2-3; no reliable D call. With 2 bases removed from V and 0 bases from J, the gap between germline ends came to 9 bases. CDR3 length: 14 residues. CDR1 DFQATT and CDR2 SNEGSKA come from the germline V gene (reference sequence). The CDR3 sequence: CSARWAASTDTQYF. As DNA, the CDR3 is TGCAGTGCTAGATGGGCGGCTAGCACAGATACGCAGTATTTT.

This clonotype was detected many times. The chain links TRBV27 to TRBJ2-3, with D unclear. The V and J ends lost 5 bases and 1 base respectively, with 7 bases between them. Germline V lookup: CDR1 MNHEY, CDR2 SMNVEV (reference sequence). The CDR3 length is 13 residues. CDR3 sequence: CASSPPGTDTQYF. CDR3 DNA sequence: TGTGCCAGCAGTCCCCCTGGCACAGATACGCAGTATTTT.

This clonotype showed up just a few times. This chain joins TRBV6-1 and TRBJ2-7, with TRBD1 matching 8 bases. V lost 9 bases, J lost 4 bases, and 11 bases stayed unmatched. CDR1 is MNHNS and CDR2 is SASEGT in the germline V gene. This CDR3 region has 14 residues. The CDR3 region is CASREGRGQYEQYF. CDR3 DNA sequence: TGTGCCAGTAGGGAAGGCAGGGGGCAGTACGAGCAGTACTTC.

This clonotype has only a few counts. CDR3 sequence (DNA): TGTGCCATCACCGACGGACTAGCGGGGTCGTCTGGGGCCAACGTCCTGACTTTC. This codes for CAITDGLAGSSGANVLTF. This chain joins TRBV6-1 and TRBJ2-6; 12 bases are shared with TRBD2. The CDR3 contains 18 residues. V lost 10 bases to trimming and J lost 1 base; unmatched junction nucleotides: 11. Germline V gene sequence: CDR1 MNHNS, CDR2 SASEGT.

The gene calls are TRBV6-5 and TRBJ2-5, with D hard to call. Trimming took 0 bases from V and 3 from J, leaving 14 bases between them. The germline V gene has CDR1 MNHEY and CDR2 SVGAGI. This CDR3 is built from 16 residues. CDR3 sequence (DNA): TGTGCCAGCAGTTACTCGATTAGGGTCCGGGAAGAGACCCAGTACTTC. Its protein is CASSYSIRVREETQYF.

The V gene is TRBV5-1, the J gene TRBJ1-1; TRBD1 might be the D (5 bases). Trimming shortened V by 3 bases and J by 2 bases, and 14 bases separated the two germline ends. Germline V gene data show CDR1 as SGHRS and CDR2 as YFSETQ. The CDR3 is 15 amino acids. The CDR3 protein is CASSWAMGVNTEAFF. The CDR3 nucleotides are TGCGCCAGCAGCTGGGCTATGGGGGTTAACACTGAAGCTTTCTTT.